This T cell receptor (beta chain) was obtained from a study of spatial heterogeneity in lung cancer. Points from the study as a whole: In tumor T cells, estimated coverage reached around 7.6% for alpha chains and approximately 12% for beta chains. How many expanded intratumoral alpha and beta TCRs were present tracked the tumor mutation count, which was a count of nonsynonymous mutations.

One entry per CDR3 protein results from TCRdb running MiXCR on the 5' RACE reads. The sample includes approximately 3,500 distinct CDR3 sequences, about 25% seen only once; the top ten take 20% to 25%. Time point reported: sample taken at primary tumor resection. Around 70 TRACERx patients with early, untreated non-small cell lung cancer donated samples. No cells were sorted before sequencing. The whole RNA sequenced was extracted from tumor, nontumor lung or frozen PBMC. This clonotype was seen more than once but under ten times. Its matching antigen is unknown. Germline V CDR1 and CDR2: MDHEN, SYDVKM. V was clipped by 4 bases and J by 2 bases, with 9 bases between them. This CDR3 contains 13 residues.

This rearrangement joins TRBV28 to TRBJ2-7, with a tentative D call TRBD1 (6 bases). This TCR came from a male donor with early-stage non-small cell lung cancer. The starting material was lung tumor tissue, obtained at surgery. The CDR3 DNA reads as TGTGCCAGCAGTTCCACAGGGACCTACGAGCAGTACTTC. This encodes CASSSTGTYEQYF.